This T cell receptor beta chain came from a study of graft-versus-host responses after intestinal transplantation. Study-wide background: Tacrolimus plus steroids were given to all recipients for two to three years, preceded by anti-thymocyte globulin induction. Broader study findings: Circulating GvH clone levels at their peak were associated with HvG declines (early post-transplant). Subjects displaying graft-donor T cell macrochimerism possessed elevated graft-versus-host to host-versus-graft clonal ratios inside allografts. Investigators detected GvH clones in recipient marrow, with some emerging earlier in ileum or blood.

CDR1 SEHNR and CDR2 FQNEAQ come from the germline V gene (reference sequence). Trimming took 5 bases from V and 4 from J; bases not matched to a gene: 9. The CDR3 is made up of 16 amino acids. Assay: immunoSEQ multiplex PCR; the TCRdb copy retains only in-frame clones and omits some. Of some 41,000 clones in the sample, 85% to 95% are singletons; the top ten hold roughly 0.58%. Worth noting for this clone: Its target is not known.

The sample was unstimulated CD8+ T cells sorted from spleen or lymph node cells, taken before transplant. V is TRBV7-9 and J is TRBJ1-5, with TRBD1 identical over 9 bases. This receptor was obtained from a human donor who was the organ donor for an intestinal transplant. CDR3 in amino acids: CASSRGPGTGNQPQHF. The CDR3 DNA follows: TGTGCCAGCAGCCGAGGCCCCGGGACAGGGAATCAGCCCCAGCATTTT.